Presented here are 22 T cell receptor beta chains from one specimen sequenced in a study of human T cells and chemical hapten exposure. Each CDR3 protein gets one entry after TCRdb re-called the RACE reads with MiXCR. The table has some 350,000 distinct CDR3 sequences, approximately 6.3% seen once; the top ten hold approximately 8.9%. As to time point: patch test 1, 2 weeks after DPC sensitization. Treatment denoted: therapeutic diphenylcyclopropenone sensitization with weekly scalp DPC. The source material was whole blood, sampled in connection with sensitization to the hapten diphenylcyclopropenone (DPC). These receptors were obtained from a young woman with alopecia areata. Some clones in this sample may be carry-over from other donors' samples.

This clonotype was detected many times. This chain connects TRBV11-2 to TRBJ2-3; 8 positions match TRBD1. The J segment lost 1 base and the V segment lost 5 bases, leaving 5 bases of the junction unmatched. In germline, CDR1 is SGHAT, CDR2 FQNNGV. This CDR3 region has 15 residues. The CDR3 region is CASSPETGGTDTQYF. CDR3 nucleotides: TGTGCCAGCAGCCCGGAGACAGGGGGCACAGATACGCAGTATTTT. The full variable domain, with the rest looked up from reference TRBV11-2 and TRBJ2-3, is EAGVAQSPRYKIIEKRQSVAFWCNPISGHATLYWYQQILGQGPKLLIQFQNNGVVDDSQLPKDRFSAERLKGVDSTLKIQPAKLEDSAVYLCASSPETGGTDTQYFGPGTRLTVL.

The chain combines TRBV24-1 with TRBJ2-1, with 7 positions matching TRBD1. Germline-derived CDR1 and CDR2 are KGHDR and SFDVKD. J gave up 15 bases and V 5 bases, and 9 bases lay outside the gene matches. CDR3 length equals 12 residues. CDR3 protein: CATSAHRGGLFF. The DNA for the CDR3 is TGTGCCACCAGTGCCCACAGGGGTGGTTTGTTCTTC.

This clonotype has only a few counts. V is TRBV12-3 or TRBV12-4 and J is TRBJ1-6; possibly TRBD1 for D (5 bases). This CDR3 has 12 residues. Trimming shortened V by 5 bases and J by 11 bases, and 10 bases separated the two germline ends. The CDR3: CASSIQVPPLHF. CDR3 DNA sequence: TGTGCCAGCAGTATACAGGTTCCACCCCTCCACTTT.

This clonotype was found many times. The chain is built from TRBV12-3 or TRBV12-4 and TRBJ2-5; 9 positions match TRBD1. V gave up 7 bases and J gave up 4 bases; unmatched junction bases: 7. The CDR3 runs to 14 residues. The CDR3 DNA follows: TGTGCCAGCAACTGGGACAGGGTGGGAGAGACCCAGTACTTC. It codes for CASNWDRVGETQYF.

This clonotype has a handful of counts. V is TRBV28 and J is TRBJ1-4; 7 nucleotides line up with TRBD1. Germline V gene lookup returns CDR1 MDHEN and CDR2 SYDVKM. The CDR3 is 13 residues long. Trimming removed 8 bases from V and 4 bases from J; junction bases left unmatched: 4. The CDR3 region has the DNA TGTGCCAGCCGGACAGGAGATAATGAAAAACTGTTTTTT. It is translated as CASRTGDNEKLFF.

This clonotype was observed a few times. The chain couples TRBV2 to TRBJ1-4; D is ambiguous. The CDR3 loop spans 14 amino acids. V was shortened by 3 bases and J by 4 bases, with 9 bases between the two germline ends. Germline lookup yields CDR1 SNHLY and CDR2 FYNNEI. CDR3 DNA: TGTGCCAGCAGTGATCAGACGTTTAATGAAAAACTGTTTTTT. This translates into CASSDQTFNEKLFF.

This clonotype was seen only a few times. This chain links TRBV6-5 with TRBJ2-3; perhaps D is TRBD1 or TRBD2 (7 bases each). V dropped 0 bases and J dropped 0 bases, with 25 bases sitting between them. This CDR3 spans 21 amino acids. CDR1 is MNHEY and CDR2 is SVGAGI in the germline V gene. The CDR3 loop is CASSYSSGGGTASTSTDTQYF. DNA of the CDR3: TGTGCCAGCAGTTACTCGAGTGGGGGGGGGACAGCGAGTACTAGCACAGATACGCAGTATTTT.

A few counts support this clonotype. This chain links TRBV11-2 with TRBJ1-6; D ambiguous. CDR1 and CDR2 from the germline V gene are SGHAT and FQNNGV. V gave up 1 base and J gave up 8 bases, with 18 bases separating them. This CDR3 contains 17 residues. CDR3 loop: CASSLGIGRASDSPLHF. CDR3 DNA sequence: TGTGCCAGCAGCTTAGGAATTGGTAGGGCGTCGGATTCACCCCTCCACTTT.

This clonotype was recorded at least ten times. V is TRBV10-2 and J is TRBJ2-3; either TRBD1 or TRBD2 may fit D (5 bases each). V lost 4 bases to trimming and J lost 4 bases, with 9 bases between them. Germline CDR1 and CDR2: WSHSY and SAAADI. This CDR3 comprises 13 residues. The CDR3 coding sequence is TGCGCCAGCAGTGTCCTGGGGGCAGATACGCAGTATTTT. Protein product: CASSVLGADTQYF.

In this sample, this clonotype turned up a few times. The DNA for the CDR3 is TGCAGCGTCGCCGGGACGGTCTATGGCTACACCTTC. Its protein product is CSVAGTVYGYTF. The rearrangement uses TRBV29-1 and TRBJ1-2, with D perhaps matching TRBD1 (5 bases). The V end was cut by 6 bases, the J end by 4 bases, with 12 bases between. Germline V gene lookup returns CDR1 SQVTM and CDR2 ANQGSEA. The CDR3 sequence is 12 residues long.

This clonotype showed up many times. The chain links TRBV12-3 or TRBV12-4 to TRBJ2-7; D gene unclear. The CDR3 is 14 residues long. Trimming cost V 1 base and J 2 bases, with 9 bases left between them. DNA of the CDR3: TGTGCCAGCAGTTTAGTAAGGTCGGCCTACGAGCAGTACTTC. It is translated as CASSLVRSAYEQYF.

This clonotype was observed a few times. The V call is TRBV4-3, the J call TRBJ2-3, with a possible D match to TRBD2 (5 bases). The V end lost 4 bases, the J end lost 4 bases, and 9 bases lay between the germline ends. The CDR3 is 13 amino acids. Germline lookup yields CDR1 LGHNA and CDR2 YSLEER. CDR3 protein: CASSLRLSDTQYF. The CDR3 nucleotides read TGCGCCAGCAGCCTTAGACTATCAGATACGCAGTATTTT.

The chain couples TRBV2 to TRBJ2-5; no clear D gene. The CDR3 extends over 15 amino acids. The germline gives CDR1 SNHLY, CDR2 FYNNEI. V was clipped by 1 base and J by 4 bases, with 13 bases between them. This CDR3 is CASSEEVGRRETQYF. The CDR3 nucleotides read TGTGCCAGCAGTGAAGAGGTGGGCCGGAGAGAGACCCAGTACTTC.

This sequence joins TRBV6-5 and TRBJ1-3, with D hard to call. The V gene lost 7 bases and the J gene lost 2 bases, with 6 bases spanning the gap. The CDR3 totals 12 residues. The germline CDR1 and CDR2 sequences are MNHEY and SVGAGI. The CDR3 DNA reads as TGTGCCAGCACTGGGGCTGGAAACACCATATATTTT. As protein: CASTGAGNTIYF.

The table lists this clonotype with a few counts. J is TRBJ1-1 and V is TRBV12-3 or TRBV12-4; tentative D call: TRBD1 (6 bases). CDR3 length: 14 amino acids. Trimming removed 5 bases at V and 4 bases at J, with 14 bases between. CDR3 loop: CASSDRDNPTEAFF. The DNA for the CDR3 is TGTGCCAGCAGTGACCGGGACAATCCCACTGAAGCTTTCTTT.

This clonotype was seen only a few times. The chain uses TRBV7-2 and TRBJ1-6; D unresolved. Germline V gives CDR1 SGHTA, CDR2 FQGNSA. The CDR3 length is 13 residues. The V and J ends lost 6 bases and 7 bases respectively, with 10 bases between them. The CDR3 region has the DNA TGTGCCAGCAGATCGAGGACGAATTCACCCCTCCACTTT. Its protein product is CASRSRTNSPLHF.

The rearrangement uses TRBV2 and TRBJ2-3, with D perhaps matching TRBD2 (7 bases). Per germline, CDR1 SNHLY and CDR2 FYNNEI. Between the trimmed V and J ends, which lost 3 bases and 4 bases, there was a span of 14 bases. CDR3 length: 15 amino acids. The CDR3 DNA reads TGTGCCAGCAGTGATACGGCGGGGGCGGCAGATACGCAGTATTTT. Its protein product is CASSDTAGAADTQYF.

There are many counts of this clonotype. This chain joins TRBV5-4 and TRBJ2-7; 8 nucleotides match TRBD2. Germline trimming cut 4 bases from V and 1 base from J; bases unmatched to any gene: 7. Germline V lookup: CDR1 SGHNT, CDR2 YYREEE (reference sequence). This CDR3 is built from 15 residues. The CDR3 DNA is TGTGCCAGCAGCCGAGCGGGGGCCCTTTCCTACGAGCAGTACTTC. It encodes CASSRAGALSYEQYF.

This clonotype was observed a few times. CDR3 sequence: CATSRQGTTYEQYF. The CDR3 coding sequence is TGTGCCACCAGCAGACAGGGGACGACTTACGAGCAGTACTTC. The chain uses TRBV15 and TRBJ2-7; D is possibly TRBD1 (6 bases). This CDR3 contains 14 residues. Germline loops: CDR1 LNHNV, CDR2 YYDKDF (reference sequence). V lost 2 bases, J lost 4 bases, and 12 bases lay in between.

Many counts were recorded for this clonotype. CDR3 in amino acids: CASSYSNGRGWATQYF. Written as DNA, the CDR3 is TGTGCCAGCAGTTACTCGAATGGCCGGGGATGGGCGACCCAGTACTTC. V and J are TRBV6-5 and TRBJ2-5; perhaps TRBD2 as D (5 bases). The CDR3 runs to 16 residues. V was pared by 0 bases and J by 7 bases, with 18 bases between. CDR1 and CDR2 from the germline V gene are MNHEY and SVGAGI.

There are a few counts of this clonotype. The chain joins TRBV7-2 to TRBJ1-1; TRBD1 might be the D (6 bases). V shed 1 base and J shed 4 bases, with 19 bases lying between them. In germline, CDR1 is SGHTA, CDR2 FQGNSA. The length of the CDR3 is 17 residues. CDR3 DNA sequence: TGTGCCAGCAGCTTAGGGTATTTTGGACAGTCTGGCACTGAAGCTTTCTTT. Translating it yields CASSLGYFGQSGTEAFF.

This clonotype was recorded many times. The rearrangement links TRBV27 to TRBJ2-1; D gene ambiguous. This CDR3 comprises 16 residues. CDR1 is MNHEY and CDR2 is SMNVEV in the germline V gene (reference sequence). Trimming stripped 2 bases from V and 0 bases from J, with 11 bases between. The CDR3 DNA is TGTGCCAGCAGTTTAGTCGGGCCCCGCTCCTACAATGAGCAGTTCTTC. It codes for CASSLVGPRSYNEQFF.